This is a list of T cell receptor beta chains from one sample in a study of cytomegalovirus exposure and HLA in healthy donors. The protocol was immunoSEQ multiplex PCR, while the TCRdb copy is restricted to in-frame clones and leaves out a portion. The sample table sets out roughly 100,000 clones. The material sequenced was PBMCs. The receptors here all came from a man aged 35-49 years in good health and CMV-seronegative. CDR3s include the opening cysteine and the closing phenylalanine or tryptophan. Fields, in order: V gene, clone size, J gene, D gene, CDR3 protein, CDR3 DNA. The D gene is left open where the match is weak. Clone sizes are given selectively: once, few, many, or a class where the clone is expanded.

>TRBV5-1|-|TRBJ2-7|TRBD2
CASSGGTSGPYEQYF
TGCGCCAGCAGCGGGGGGACTAGCGGGCCCTACGAGCAGTACTTC
>TRBV5-1|-|TRBJ2-3|TRBD1
CASSLSAQGDTQYF
TGCGCCAGCAGCTTGTCCGCACAGGGGGATACGCAGTATTTT
>TRBV7-2|-|TRBJ2-7|-
CASSPGHSYEQYF
TGTGCCAGCAGCCCTGGACACTCCTACGAGCAGTACTTC
>TRBV10-2|-|TRBJ1-2|TRBD1
CASSWGQGVNYGYTF
TGCGCCAGCAGTTGGGGACAGGGAGTAAACTATGGCTACACCTTC
>TRBV5-1|-|TRBJ1-5|-
CASSLGANQPQHF
TGCGCCAGCAGCTTGGGGGCCAATCAGCCCCAGCATTTT
>TRBV14|-|TRBJ1-4|TRBD1
CASSQGGQIREKLFF
TGTGCCAGCAGCCAGGGGGGACAGATACGGGAAAAACTGTTTTTT
>TRBV5-1|-|TRBJ2-1|TRBD1
CASSLSGDSVSYNEQFF
TGCGCCAGCAGCTTGAGTGGGGACAGCGTTTCCTACAATGAGCAGTTCTTC
>TRBV7-9|-|TRBJ1-1|-
CASSPPGDTEAFF
TGTGCCAGCAGCCCTCCCGGGGACACTGAAGCTTTCTTT
>TRBV6-1|-|TRBJ1-6|-
CASSGENSPLHF
TGTGCCAGCAGCGGAGAGAATTCACCCCTCCACTTT
>TRBV2|-|TRBJ2-7|TRBD1
CASSEAGQSYEQYF
TGTGCCAGCAGTGAAGCGGGACAGAGCTACGAGCAGTACTTC
>TRBV6-1|-|TRBJ1-1|-
CASSESYGGNTEAFF
TGTGCCAGCAGTGAATCCTACGGGGGAAACACTGAAGCTTTCTTT
>TRBV6-5|-|TRBJ1-3|-
CASSTGLANTIYF
TGTGCCAGCAGCACAGGGCTGGCAAACACCATATATTTT
>TRBV5-1|-|TRBJ1-4|-
CASSFSATNEKLFF
TGCGCCAGCAGCTTTTCAGCAACTAATGAAAAACTGTTTTTT
>TRBV6-5|-|TRBJ2-7|TRBD1
CASSYSATGAYEQYF
TGTGCCAGCAGTTACTCGGCGACAGGGGCCTACGAGCAGTACTTC
>TRBV11-3|-|TRBJ1-1|TRBD1
CASSLRGPNTEAFF
TGTGCCAGCAGCCTCAGGGGGCCGAACACTGAAGCTTTCTTT
>TRBV18|-|TRBJ2-2|TRBD2
CASSPPLAVGTGELFF
TGTGCCAGCTCACCCCCGCTAGCGGTGGGCACCGGGGAGCTGTTTTTT
>TRBV5-5|-|TRBJ2-1|TRBD2
CASSLAGGPNEQFF
TGTGCCAGCAGCTTGGCGGGGGGGCCCAATGAGCAGTTCTTC
>TRBV7-9|-|TRBJ1-5|-
CASSLNLESQHF
TGTGCCAGCAGCTTAAACTTGGAGTCCCAGCATTTT
>TRBV27|-|TRBJ2-7|-
CASSRTGSNYEQYF
TGTGCCAGCAGTCGCACCGGGAGTAACTACGAGCAGTACTTC
>TRBV30|-|TRBJ2-3|TRBD1
CAWSVLVRGPTDTQYF
TGTGCCTGGAGTGTACTTGTCAGGGGGCCCACAGATACGCAGTATTTT
>TRBV6-5|-|TRBJ2-7|TRBD1
CASSYAGTGIYEQYF
TGTGCCAGCAGTTACGCCGGGACAGGGATCTACGAGCAGTACTTC
>TRBV18|-|TRBJ2-2|-
CASSHFPGHGRGTGELFF
TGTGCCAGCTCACACTTTCCGGGACACGGAAGGGGGACCGGGGAGCTGTTTTTT
>TRBV27|-|TRBJ1-4|-
CASSSVSGGSNEKLFF
TGTGCCAGCAGTTCGGTTTCAGGCGGGTCTAATGAAAAACTGTTTTTT
>TRBV7-8|-|TRBJ2-1|TRBD1
CASSRGGTGPFTEQFF
TGTGCCAGCAGCCGAGGTGGGACAGGGCCTTTCACTGAGCAGTTCTTC
>TRBV11-2|-|TRBJ2-4|-
CASSLDRRPFKNIQYF
TGTGCCAGCAGCTTAGATCGGAGACCCTTCAAAAACATTCAGTACTTC
>TRBV11-2|-|TRBJ2-7|TRBD1
CASSSGQGPSYEQYF
TGTGCCAGCAGCTCCGGACAGGGACCCTCCTACGAGCAGTACTTC
>TRBV19|-|TRBJ1-6|-
CASSQVLSSPLHF
TGTGCCAGTAGTCAAGTCCTGAGTTCACCCCTCCACTTT
>TRBV9|-|TRBJ1-1|-
CASSGNQGTEAFF
TGTGCCAGCAGCGGCAATCAGGGGACTGAAGCTTTCTTT
>TRBV25-1|-|TRBJ2-7|-
CASTRTGPREQYF
TGTGCCAGCACGAGAACAGGGCCGCGCGAGCAGTACTTC
>TRBV4-1|-|TRBJ1-1|-
CASSQEVTAEAFF
TGCGCCAGCAGCCAAGAAGTAACAGCTGAAGCTTTCTTT
>TRBV5-6|-|TRBJ1-4|TRBD1
CASSWSATGGGEKLFF
TGTGCCAGCAGCTGGAGTGCCACAGGGGGCGGCGAAAAACTGTTTTTT
>TRBV21-1|-|TRBJ2-7|-
CASSPHKGTYRDEQYF
TGTGCCAGCAGCCCTCACAAAGGCACCTACAGGGACGAGCAGTACTTC
>TRBV2|-|TRBJ2-5|-
CACRQQVGGETQYF
TGTGCCTGCCGTCAACAGGTGGGGGGAGAGACCCAGTACTTC
>TRBV7-9|-|TRBJ2-2|TRBD1
CASSLGTGGGPSNTGELFF
TGTGCCAGCAGCTTAGGAACAGGGGGCGGCCCCTCGAACACCGGGGAGCTGTTTTTT
>TRBV21-1|-|TRBJ1-5|-
CASSKRPDRDHPSNQPQHF
TGTGCCAGCAGCAAAAGGCCGGACAGGGACCATCCTAGCAATCAGCCCCAGCATTTT
>TRBV28|-|TRBJ2-2|-
CASRRVLAGELFF
TGTGCCAGCAGGAGGGTCCTGGCCGGGGAGCTGTTTTTT
>TRBV7-8|-|TRBJ1-5|-
CASSLRDYNQPQHF
TGTGCCAGCAGCTTGCGGGACTACAATCAGCCCCAGCATTTT
>TRBV4-3|-|TRBJ2-5|TRBD2
CASSQKPPGLSLVGETQYF
TGCGCCAGCAGCCAAAAGCCGCCGGGACTATCATTAGTGGGAGAGACCCAGTACTTC
>TRBV11-2|-|TRBJ2-2|TRBD2
CASSLGGGRYDTGELFF
TGTGCCAGCAGCTTAGGGGGCGGGAGATACGACACCGGGGAGCTGTTTTTT
>TRBV7-2|-|TRBJ1-2|-
CASSNARGRLRGYTF
TGTGCCAGCAGCAACGCCAGGGGACGTTTAAGGGGCTACACCTTC
>TRBV5-1|-|TRBJ2-5|-
CASNRVEAWGETQYF
TGCGCCAGCAACAGGGTTGAGGCATGGGGAGAGACCCAGTACTTC
>TRBV27|-|TRBJ1-5|TRBD1
CASSQYRGSLPQHF
TGTGCCAGCAGCCAGTACAGGGGCAGTCTGCCCCAGCATTTT
>TRBV19|-|TRBJ2-5|TRBD2
CATGEGGGSGETQYF
TGTGCCACGGGGGAGGGCGGGGGGAGTGGAGAGACCCAGTACTTC
>TRBV5-1|-|TRBJ1-2|TRBD1
CASSSDRGLSGYTF
TGCGCCAGCAGCTCCGACAGGGGGTTATCTGGCTACACCTTC
>TRBV19|-|TRBJ1-2|-
CASSISSGKDYGYTF
TGTGCCAGTAGTATATCATCCGGGAAGGACTATGGCTACACCTTC
>TRBV6-6|-|TRBJ2-2|-
CASRPPGSGGELFF
TGTGCCAGCAGACCCCCAGGGTCAGGCGGGGAGCTGTTTTTT
>TRBV6-1|-|TRBJ2-7|-
CASSVMVAAIYEQYF
TGTGCCAGCAGTGTTATGGTAGCGGCTATCTACGAGCAGTACTTC
>TRBV19|-|TRBJ2-7|TRBD2
CASSHSGTKSYEQYF
TGTGCCAGTAGTCATTCGGGGACTAAGTCCTACGAGCAGTACTTC
>TRBV23-1|-|TRBJ1-2|-
CASSQSPRRNYGYTF
TGCGCCAGCAGCCAGAGTCCACGGCGGAACTATGGCTACACCTTC
>TRBV19|-|TRBJ2-1|TRBD1
CASSGDRGLDNEQFF
TGTGCCAGTAGTGGGGACAGGGGGCTAGACAATGAGCAGTTCTTC
>TRBV6-1|medium-sized|TRBJ2-2|TRBD2
CASSPRGENTGELFF
TGTGCCAGCTCCCCTCGGGGGGAGAACACCGGGGAGCTGTTTTTT
>TRBV5-5|-|TRBJ2-7|TRBD1
CASRRDRVSSYEQYF
TGTGCCAGCAGAAGGGACAGGGTGAGCTCCTACGAGCAGTACTTC
>TRBV19|-|TRBJ2-3|TRBD2
CASSVTSGGTSTDTQYF
TGTGCCAGTAGCGTCACTAGCGGGGGGACTAGCACAGATACGCAGTATTTT
>TRBV10-1|-|TRBJ1-1|TRBD1
CASSNSRTGIVGTEAFF
TGCGCCAGCAGTAATTCTCGGACAGGCATCGTGGGCACTGAAGCTTTCTTT
>TRBV5-1|-|TRBJ1-1|TRBD1
CASSFRGLGTEAFF
TGCGCCAGCAGCTTCAGGGGGCTGGGAACTGAAGCTTTCTTT
>TRBV27|-|TRBJ1-6|-
CASSRTDRPYNSPLHF
TGTGCCAGCAGCCGGACAGATAGACCCTATAATTCACCCCTCCACTTT